The 22 T cell receptor beta chains below come from one sample, sequenced in a study of T cell responses to AZD1222 COVID-19 vaccine. Measured with immunoSEQ multiplex PCR; TCRdb has only the in-frame clones, and not every one. In the table there are 85,000 to 100,000 clones, approximately 91% of which are singletons. This sample comprised peripheral blood, obtained 28 days after the second AZD1222 dose. Receptors originate from an adult who received the AZD1222 COVID-19 vaccine.

The rearrangement uses TRBV28 and TRBJ1-5; TRBD1 aligns across 9 bases. The CDR3 contains 16 residues. V was pared by 4 bases and J by 7 bases, with 11 bases of the junction left unmatched. In germline, CDR1 is MDHEN, CDR2 SYDVKM. CDR3 in DNA: TGTGCCAGCAGTTATCCGGGACAGGGTTTGGGACAGCCCCAGCATTTT. Residues: CASSYPGQGLGQPQHF.

The chain carries TRBV27 and TRBJ2-7; weak D call: TRBD2 (5 bases). The CDR3 covers 13 residues. Trimming cost V 5 bases and J 3 bases, with 11 bases left between them. Germline-derived CDR1 and CDR2 are MNHEY and SMNVEV (reference sequence). CDR3 DNA sequence: TGTGCCAGCAGTACCGGACGGGACTACGAGCAGTACTTC. As protein: CASSTGRDYEQYF.

This rearrangement joins TRBV7-9 to TRBJ2-2; a weak D match, TRBD2 (5 bases). Germline lookup yields CDR1 SEHNR and CDR2 FQNEAQ (reference sequence). The CDR3 extends over 13 amino acids. The V gene lost 2 bases and the J gene lost 8 bases, with 9 bases spanning the gap. CDR3 amino acids: CASSLMERGELFF. The CDR3 nucleotides read TGTGCCAGCAGCTTAATGGAGCGGGGGGAGCTGTTTTTT.

V gene TRBV6-5 combines with J gene TRBJ2-7, with 11 bases matching TRBD2. CDR1 MNHEY and CDR2 SVGAGI come from the germline V gene. The CDR3 covers 15 residues. The junction had 2 bases not matched to a gene; V was cut back by 4 bases and J by 0 bases. The DNA of the CDR3 is TGTGCCAGCAGTTCCCTAGCGGGGGGCTCCTACGAGCAGTACTTC. Protein product: CASSSLAGGSYEQYF.

The V call is TRBV6-1, the J call TRBJ2-3; D gene uncertain. Deletions cut 3 bases from V and 0 bases from J, with 4 bases between. Germline-derived CDR1 and CDR2 are MNHNS and SASEGT. The CDR3 sequence is 13 residues long. CDR3 coding DNA: TGTGCCAGCAGTGACGGCAGCACAGATACGCAGTATTTT. It is translated as CASSDGSTDTQYF.

CDR3 DNA: TGCGCCAGCAGGGACGGAGGCGGTGGAAACACCATATATTTT. Translating it yields CASRDGGGGNTIYF. The chain is built from TRBV5-1 and TRBJ1-3; D gene unclear. CDR3 size: 14 residues. Germline CDR1 reads SGHRS; CDR2 reads YFSETQ. The V and J ends lost 5 bases and 3 bases respectively, with 12 bases between them.

The chain joins TRBV5-1 to TRBJ1-2, with D uncertain. Trimming pared 4 bases from V and 5 bases from J, leaving 15 bases between. Per the germline V gene, CDR1 is SGHRS and CDR2 is YFSETQ. The CDR3 is made up of 14 amino acids. This CDR3 is CASSASLAGYGYTF. Here the CDR3 DNA reads TGCGCCAGCAGCGCGAGCCTCGCGGGATATGGCTACACCTTC.

The chain couples TRBV12-5 to TRBJ2-1; D tentatively fits TRBD1 or TRBD2 (7 bases each). The CDR3 has 15 residues. V lost 7 bases and J lost 4, with 17 bases in between. CDR1 and CDR2 (germline): LGHNT, FRNRAP. CDR3 residues: CASARGDRTYNEQFF. The CDR3 DNA is TGTGCTAGTGCCCGGGGGGACAGAACTTACAATGAGCAGTTCTTC. Full variable domain (outside the CDR3, taken from reference TRBV12-5 and TRBJ2-1): DARVTQTPRHKVTEMGQEVTMRCQPILGHNTVFWYRQTMMQGLELLAYFRNRAPLDDSGMPKDRFSAEMPDATLATLKIQPSEPRDSAVYFCASARGDRTYNEQFFGPGTRLTVL.

In its sample, this clone was seen a few times. CDR3 amino acids: CASSFTGGAGDGYTF. DNA of the CDR3: TGTGCCAGCAGCTTCACAGGGGGCGCGGGGGATGGCTACACCTTC. The rearrangement links TRBV6-5 to TRBJ1-2; 9 bases are shared with TRBD1. Germline lookup yields CDR1 MNHEY and CDR2 SVGAGI. Losses at the gene ends were 6 bases for V and 6 bases for J; bases not matched to a gene: 11. The CDR3 length is 15 residues.

The chain is built from TRBV10-3 and TRBJ1-5; D is undetermined. V lost 1 base, J lost 4 bases, and 5 bases lay in between. Germline lookup yields CDR1 ENHRY and CDR2 SYGVKD. CDR3 length: 13 amino acids. CDR3 bases: TGTGCCATCAGTGAGTTAGAGAATCAGCCCCAGCATTTT. The encoded protein is CAISELENQPQHF.

The chain couples TRBV5-4 to TRBJ2-2; a possible D gene is TRBD2 (6 bases). The germline gives CDR1 SGHNT, CDR2 YYREEE (reference sequence). Trimming shortened V by 4 bases and J by 0 bases, and 16 bases separated the two germline ends. The CDR3 sequence is 17 residues long. The CDR3: CASSGRGGVANTGELFF. In DNA form, the CDR3 reads TGTGCCAGCAGCGGCAGAGGAGGGGTTGCGAACACCGGGGAGCTGTTTTTT. Full variable domain (outside the CDR3, taken from reference TRBV5-4 and TRBJ2-2): ETGVTQSPTHLIKTRGQQVTLRCSSQSGHNTVSWYQQALGQGPQFIFQYYREEENGRGNFPPRFSGLQFPNYSSELNVNALELDDSALYLCASSGRGGVANTGELFFGEGSRLTVL.

The chain has TRBV11-2 and TRBJ2-7; D is perhaps TRBD1 (6 bases). CDR1 is SGHAT, CDR2 FQNNGV, per germline. V shed 0 bases and J shed 2 bases, with 11 bases lying between them. The CDR3 consists of 15 residues. DNA for the CDR3: TGTGCCAGCAGCTTAGATCACCGGGACACCTACGAGCAGTACTTC. Residues: CASSLDHRDTYEQYF. The complete variable domain, with remaining parts taken from reference TRBV11-2 and TRBJ2-7, reads EAGVAQSPRYKIIEKRQSVAFWCNPISGHATLYWYQQILGQGPKLLIQFQNNGVVDDSQLPKDRFSAERLKGVDSTLKIQPAKLEDSAVYLCASSLDHRDTYEQYFGPGTRLTVT.

The V and J genes are TRBV6-5 and TRBJ1-1; TRBD1 matches at 9 bases. CDR3 size: 15 residues. Germline CDR1 is MNHEY and CDR2 is SVGAGI. Trimming removed 4 bases from V and 5 bases from J; junction bases left unmatched: 8. The CDR3 sequence is CASSLKNRGRTEAFF. CDR3 sequence (DNA): TGTGCCAGCAGTTTAAAGAACAGGGGGCGAACTGAAGCTTTCTTT.

This chain joins TRBV10-1 and TRBJ2-3; 12 bases are shared with TRBD2. With V trimmed by 6 bases and J by 5 bases, 9 bases remained unmatched. Germline V lookup: CDR1 WNHNN, CDR2 SYGVQD (reference sequence). The CDR3 sequence is 16 residues long. CDR3 sequence reads: CASSLLAGGQGDTQYF. In DNA, the CDR3 is TGCGCCAGCAGCCTCCTAGCGGGGGGGCAGGGAGATACGCAGTATTTT.

On this clone itself: Other DNA sequences in the same sample also yield this CDR3. This chain joins TRBV5-1 and TRBJ1-1; no definite D call. Germline V CDR1 and CDR2: SGHRS, YFSETQ. Trimming took 0 bases from V and 4 from J, leaving 10 bases between them. The CDR3 runs to 14 residues. Here the CDR3 DNA reads TGCGCCAGCAGCTTGGCTCGGGGTGTCACTGAAGCTTTCTTT. Translated: CASSLARGVTEAFF.

The CDR3 DNA reads as TGTGCCAGCAGCCTAACACAGGGGATAGCCAAAAACATTCAGTACTTC. Translating gives CASSLTQGIAKNIQYF. This chain joins TRBV3-1 (or the pseudogene TRBV3-2) and TRBJ2-4; 7 bases match TRBD1. This CDR3 comprises 16 residues. Losses at the gene ends were 4 bases for V and 0 bases for J; bases not matched to a gene: 6. The V gene's germline CDR1 is LGHDT and CDR2 YNNKEL (reference sequence).

This chain joins TRBV6-5 and TRBJ2-2; no clear D gene. CDR3 length: 15 residues. Trimming stripped 0 bases from V and 1 base from J, with 6 bases between. Germline CDR1 and CDR2: MNHEY and SVGAGI. CDR3 sequence: CASSYSSVNTGELFF. In nucleotides, the CDR3 is TGTGCCAGCAGTTACTCGAGCGTGAACACCGGGGAGCTGTTTTTT.

This clone has more than one count but fewer than ten. This sequence joins TRBV18 and TRBJ1-1; D remains unclear. The CDR3 totals 13 residues. The germline V gene has CDR1 KGHSH and CDR2 LQKENI. V gave up 2 bases and J gave up 0 bases, with 4 bases separating them. CDR3 DNA: TGTGCCAGCTCACCAGGGGTGAACACTGAAGCTTTCTTT. This encodes CASSPGVNTEAFF. Using reference TRBV18 and TRBJ1-1 for the parts outside the CDR3, the full variable domain is NAGVMQNPRHLVRRRGQEARLRCSPMKGHSHVYWYRQLPEEGLKFMVYLQKENIIDESGMPKERFSAEFPKEGPSILRIQQVVRGDSAAYFCASSPGVNTEAFFGQGTRLTVV.

The V call is TRBV11-3, the J call TRBJ2-2; 7 bases are a match to TRBD1. J gave up 7 bases and V 0 bases, and 8 bases lay outside the gene matches. Germline CDR1 SGHNT, CDR2 YENEEA. The CDR3 has 16 residues. CDR3 loop: CASSLEQGTLYGELFF. In DNA, the CDR3 is TGTGCCAGCAGCTTAGAACAGGGGACCTTGTACGGGGAGCTGTTTTTT.

V gene TRBV4-2 combines with J gene TRBJ1-1; 9 bases fit TRBD1. This CDR3 has 16 residues. Germline loops: CDR1 LGHNA, CDR2 YNFKEQ. The V gene end was trimmed by 6 bases and the J gene end by 0 bases; junction bases not matched to a gene: 8. In DNA, the CDR3 is TGTGCCAGCAGGGAAACAGGGGGCCTAATGAACACTGAAGCTTTCTTT. Translating it yields CASRETGGLMNTEAFF.

The DNA for the CDR3 is TGTGCCAGCGGGACAGGGTTTGGTGGCTACACCTTC. Protein: CASGTGFGGYTF. The chain joins TRBV6-5 to TRBJ1-2; 9 bases match TRBD1. Germline V CDR1 and CDR2: MNHEY, SVGAGI. The CDR3 sequence is 12 residues long. After removal of 8 bases from V and 7 bases from J, the junction contained 5 bases not matched to a gene.

The V and J genes are TRBV2 and TRBJ1-1, with D possibly TRBD1 on 5 matching bases. The V gene lost 6 bases and the J gene lost 1 base, with 9 bases spanning the gap. This CDR3 region has 13 residues. Germline-derived CDR1 and CDR2 are SNHLY and FYNNEI. CDR3 sequence: CASSRQQNTEAFF. CDR3 DNA sequence: TGTGCCAGCAGCCGACAGCAGAACACTGAAGCTTTCTTT.